The clone carrying this TCR beta chain was counted ten times or more. Its antigen remains unknown. This sample stems from a study of tumor and adjacent non-tumor tissue in lung cancer. This sample's RNA came from whole unsorted tissue. TCRbeta libraries were built with three rounds of nested PCR, modified from ARM-PCR. One entry per CDR3 protein results from TCRdb running MiXCR on the multiplex PCR reads. The sample lists tens of thousands of distinct CDR3 sequences; about 61% were seen once. Study-wide findings and caveats: Top 100 clones took a larger repertoire share in normal lung. Tumor tissue had significantly higher TCR diversity than normal lung.

The sequence was collected from a man aged 50-60 years with non-small cell lung cancer. Material for sequencing was lung tumor tissue.

The DNA of the CDR3 is TGTGCCAGCAGCCCGCCCAGGGATACGCAGTATTTT. Amino acids: CASSPPRDTQYF. The V and J genes are TRBV7-8 and TRBJ2-3; no reliable D call. The V gene lost 5 bases and the J gene lost 6 bases, with 9 bases spanning the gap. Germline CDR1 SGHVS, CDR2 FQNEAQ. The CDR3 contains 12 residues.